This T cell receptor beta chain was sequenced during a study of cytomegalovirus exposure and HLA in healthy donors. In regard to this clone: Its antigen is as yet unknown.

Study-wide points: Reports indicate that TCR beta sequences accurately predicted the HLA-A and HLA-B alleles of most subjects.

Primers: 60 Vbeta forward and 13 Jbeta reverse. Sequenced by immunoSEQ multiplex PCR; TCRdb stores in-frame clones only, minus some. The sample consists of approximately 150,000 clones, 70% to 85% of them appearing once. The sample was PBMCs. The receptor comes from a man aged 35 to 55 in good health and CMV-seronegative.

The CDR3 nucleotides read TGTGCCAGCAGTGAACTCAGGGGGTCTGGAAACACCATATATTTT. It specifies CASSELRGSGNTIYF. This chain uses TRBV6-1 with TRBJ1-3; 7 bases agree with TRBD1. Losses at the gene ends were 2 bases for V and 1 base for J; bases not matched to a gene: 2. Germline V gene sequence: CDR1 MNHNS, CDR2 SASEGT. The CDR3 extends over 15 amino acids.